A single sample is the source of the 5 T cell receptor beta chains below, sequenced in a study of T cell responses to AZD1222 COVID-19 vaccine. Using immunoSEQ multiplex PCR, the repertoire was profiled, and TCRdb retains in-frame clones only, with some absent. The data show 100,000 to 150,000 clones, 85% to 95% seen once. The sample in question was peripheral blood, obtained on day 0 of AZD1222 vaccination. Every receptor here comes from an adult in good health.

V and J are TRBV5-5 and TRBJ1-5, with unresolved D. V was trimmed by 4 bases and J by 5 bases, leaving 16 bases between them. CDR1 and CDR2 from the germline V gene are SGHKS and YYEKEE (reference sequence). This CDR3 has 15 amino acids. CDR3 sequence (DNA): TGTGCCAGCAGCCGACGGACTGGGGTCGATCAGCCCCAGCATTTT. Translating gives CASSRRTGVDQPQHF.

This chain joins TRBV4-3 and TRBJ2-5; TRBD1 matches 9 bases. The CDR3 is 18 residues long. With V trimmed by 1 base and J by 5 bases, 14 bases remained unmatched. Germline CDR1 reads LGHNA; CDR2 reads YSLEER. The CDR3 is CASSQAPGQGTVAETQYF. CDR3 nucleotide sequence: TGCGCCAGCAGCCAAGCCCCGGGACAGGGAACCGTGGCCGAGACCCAGTACTTC.

In DNA form, the CDR3 reads TGTGCCAGTAGTACCCCGGACAGGATCTATGGCTACACCTTC. Translated, it gives CASSTPDRIYGYTF. This chain links TRBV19 with TRBJ1-2; the match to TRBD1 covers 7 bases. With V trimmed by 4 bases and J by 4 bases, 6 bases remained unmatched. In germline, CDR1 is LNHDA, CDR2 SQIVND (reference sequence). This CDR3 is 14 amino acids long. Full variable domain (missing parts from reference TRBV19 and TRBJ1-2): DGGITQSPKYLFRKEGQNVTLSCEQNLNHDAMYWYRQDPGQGLRLIYYSQIVNDFQKGDIAEGYSVSREKKESFPLTVTSAQKNPTAFYLCASSTPDRIYGYTFGSGTRLTVV.

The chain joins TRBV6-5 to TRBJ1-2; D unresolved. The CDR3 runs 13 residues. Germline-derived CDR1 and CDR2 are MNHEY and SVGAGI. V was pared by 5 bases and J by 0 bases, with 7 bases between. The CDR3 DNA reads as TGTGCCAGCAGTCCCCCTACTAACTATGGCTACACCTTC. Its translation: CASSPPTNYGYTF.

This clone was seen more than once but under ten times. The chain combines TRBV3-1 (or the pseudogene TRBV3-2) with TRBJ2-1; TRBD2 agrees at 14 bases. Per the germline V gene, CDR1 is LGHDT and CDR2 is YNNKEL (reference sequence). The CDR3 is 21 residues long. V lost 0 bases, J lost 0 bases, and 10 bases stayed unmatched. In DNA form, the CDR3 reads TGTGCCAGCAGCCAAGATTGGCGTCAGGGACTAGCGGGGGTCTCCTACAATGAGCAGTTCTTC. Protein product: CASSQDWRQGLAGVSYNEQFF.